This is a list of T cell receptor beta chains from one sample in a study of siplizumab effects on memory and regulatory T cells. Profiling relied on immunoSEQ multiplex PCR, and the TCRdb table lists in-frame clones only, not all of them. The sample consists of around 110,000 clones, roughly 94% of them appearing once. The material sequenced was non-Treg CD4+ T cells sorted from blood. The receptor source for this set is a human donor in good health. The CDR3 runs from the conserved cysteine through the conserved F or W. A D gene is named only where the DNA matches it firmly. For some rows the clone size is stated as once, few or many, or as a class when expanded; others skip it.

CDR3 length,V gene,D gene,clone size,J gene,CDR3 protein,CDR3 DNA
18,TRBV14,TRBD2,once,TRBJ2-3,CASSLVGLVKRFSDTQYF,TGTGCCAGCAGCCTGGTAGGACTAGTCAAGAGGTTTTCAGATACGCAGTATTTT
15,TRBV15,.,.,TRBJ1-1,CATSRDPGVGTEAFF,TGTGCCACCAGCAGAGATCCAGGGGTGGGCACTGAAGCTTTCTTT
16,TRBV19,.,.,TRBJ1-3,CASSWRTRQSGNTIYF,TGTGCCAGTAGTTGGAGAACGAGACAGTCTGGAAACACCATATATTTT
14,TRBV9,.,.,TRBJ2-7,CASTKGSTPYEQYF,TGTGCCAGCACCAAAGGATCGACTCCCTACGAGCAGTACTTC
16,TRBV6-1,.,.,TRBJ2-3,CASSESRASSTDTQYF,TGTGCCAGCAGTGAGAGCAGGGCATCTAGCACAGATACGCAGTATTTT
13,TRBV5-6,.,.,TRBJ1-6,CASSWGDASPLHF,TGTGCCAGCAGCTGGGGGGATGCATCACCCCTCCACTTT
15,TRBV5-8,TRBD1,once,TRBJ2-3,CASSLDRGRSDTQYF,TGTGCCAGCAGCTTGGACAGGGGCAGGTCAGATACGCAGTATTTT
13,TRBV5-4,.,.,TRBJ2-7,CASGSGNSYEQYF,TGTGCCAGCGGGAGCGGCAACTCCTACGAGCAGTACTTC
13,TRBV5-4,.,.,TRBJ2-5,CASSLRVEETQYF,TGTGCCAGCAGCTTGAGGGTAGAAGAGACCCAGTACTTC
13,TRBV11-1,.,.,TRBJ1-4,CASSPREGEKLFF,TGTGCCAGCAGCCCTAGGGAAGGTGAAAAACTGTTTTTT
13,TRBV2,.,.,TRBJ2-5,CASSQGLTWTQYF,TGTGCCAGCAGTCAGGGCCTGACCTGGACCCAGTACTTC
12,TRBV5-6,.,.,TRBJ2-1,CASSRDGNEQFF,TGTGCCAGCAGCAGGGACGGGAATGAGCAGTTCTTC
15,TRBV6-5,.,.,TRBJ2-2,CASSYSAVGDGELFF,TGTGCCAGCAGTTACTCTGCGGTAGGGGACGGGGAGCTGTTTTTT
14,TRBV18,.,once,TRBJ1-1,CASSQQQGRTEAFF,TGTGCCAGCTCTCAACAACAGGGTAGGACTGAAGCTTTCTTT
14,TRBV11-3,.,.,TRBJ2-2,CASSQSSPPRRLFF,TGTGCCAGCAGCCAAAGCTCACCTCCCCGTCGTCTGTTTTTT
16,TRBV5-6,TRBD1,.,TRBJ1-2,CASSRGQGARSYGYTF,TGTGCCAGCAGCAGGGGACAGGGGGCAAGGTCCTATGGCTACACCTTC
14,TRBV7-2,.,.,TRBJ2-2,CASSRDWNTGELFF,TGTGCCAGCAGCCGGGACTGGAACACCGGGGAGCTGTTTTTT
13,TRBV30,TRBD1,.,TRBJ1-3,CAWKQGAGNTIYF,TGTGCCTGGAAACAGGGGGCGGGAAACACCATATATTTT
13,TRBV7-9,TRBD1,.,TRBJ1-1,CASSSQGKTEAFF,TGTGCCAGCAGCTCACAGGGGAAGACTGAAGCTTTCTTT
18,TRBV9,.,.,TRBJ2-1,CASSVAGGHSVGYNEQFF,TGTGCCAGCAGCGTAGCTGGGGGGCACAGTGTCGGCTACAATGAGCAGTTCTTC
14,TRBV5-1,.,.,TRBJ2-7,CASSSDIFSYEQYF,TGCGCCAGCAGCTCGGACATCTTTTCCTACGAGCAGTACTTC
16,TRBV7-8,TRBD1,.,TRBJ1-2,CASSPRDRTANYGYTF,TGTGCCAGCAGCCCGCGGGACAGGACAGCTAACTATGGCTACACCTTC
13,TRBV11-2,.,.,TRBJ1-5,CASSSREDQPQHF,TGTGCCAGCAGCTCAAGAGAGGATCAGCCCCAGCATTTT
16,TRBV7-2,.,.,TRBJ1-2,CASSLDLPGSNYGYTF,TGTGCCAGCAGCTTAGACCTTCCGGGGTCTAACTATGGCTACACCTTC
16,TRBV5-8,TRBD1,.,TRBJ2-3,CASSYPGGLRTDTQYF,TGTGCCAGCAGCTACCCAGGGGGTCTACGGACAGATACGCAGTATTTT
15,TRBV18,TRBD2,once,TRBJ2-5,CASSRSSGFQETQYF,TGTGCCAGCTCACGTAGTAGCGGGTTCCAAGAGACCCAGTACTTC
13,TRBV6-5,TRBD1,.,TRBJ1-2,CASSRQGISGYTF,TGTGCCAGCAGTCGACAGGGCATAAGTGGCTACACCTTC